This T cell receptor (beta chain) was captured by sequencing in a study of shared clonotypes between healthy human individuals. Study-level information: Participating donors consisted of a couple of women and a few men aged 18 to 49.

The naive CD8 subset, CD45RO-negative cells positively selected for CCR7, excluded terminally differentiated effector memory CD45RA+ cells. Genomic DNA of every subset was divided equally among multiple immunoSEQ plates. Roughly 200 ng DNA, 30,000 to 35,000 T cell genomes, went into each sorted-subset replicate PCR. Clones were read by immunoSEQ multiplex PCR, and TCRdb kept only the in-frame ones, dropping some. The data contain about 2.2 million clones, over 85% of them singletons. Per the germline V gene, CDR1 is MNHEY and CDR2 is SVGAGI. J gave up 3 bases and V 6 bases, and 4 bases lay outside the gene matches. This CDR3 is built from 13 residues.

This chain joins TRBV6-5 and TRBJ1-1; TRBD1 matches at 7 bases. The sequencing sample was made of naive CD8+ T cells from PBMCs. The receptor was derived from a man between 18 and 35 years old in good health. Some clones in this sample may be carry-over from other donors' samples. CDR3 sequence: CASRRQGDTEAFF. The CDR3 bases are TGTGCCAGCAGAAGACAGGGAGACACTGAAGCTTTCTTT.